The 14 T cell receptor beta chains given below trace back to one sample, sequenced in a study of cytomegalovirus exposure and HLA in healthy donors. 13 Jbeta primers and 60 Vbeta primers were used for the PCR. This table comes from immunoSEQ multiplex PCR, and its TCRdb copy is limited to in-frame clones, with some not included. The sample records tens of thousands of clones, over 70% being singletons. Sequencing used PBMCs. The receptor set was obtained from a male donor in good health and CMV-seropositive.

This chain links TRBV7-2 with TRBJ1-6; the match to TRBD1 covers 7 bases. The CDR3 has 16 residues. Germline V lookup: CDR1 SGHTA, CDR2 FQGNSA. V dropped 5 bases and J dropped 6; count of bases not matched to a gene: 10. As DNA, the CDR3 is TGTGCCAGCAGCGCGGCCGGGACAGCCTTTAATTCACCCCTCCACTTT. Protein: CASSAAGTAFNSPLHF.

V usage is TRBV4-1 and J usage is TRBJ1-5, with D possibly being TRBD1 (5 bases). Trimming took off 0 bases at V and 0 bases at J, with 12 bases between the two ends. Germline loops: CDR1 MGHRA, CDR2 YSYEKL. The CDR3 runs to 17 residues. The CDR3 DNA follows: TGCGCCAGCAGCCAAGAAACAAGACAGCCTAGCAATCAGCCCCAGCATTTT. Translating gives CASSQETRQPSNQPQHF.

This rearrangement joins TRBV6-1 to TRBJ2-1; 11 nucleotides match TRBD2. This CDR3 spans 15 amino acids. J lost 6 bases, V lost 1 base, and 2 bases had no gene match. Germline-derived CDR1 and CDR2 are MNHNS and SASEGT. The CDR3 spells CASSEGLAGSNEQFF. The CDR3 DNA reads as TGTGCCAGCAGTGAAGGACTAGCGGGAAGCAATGAGCAGTTCTTC.

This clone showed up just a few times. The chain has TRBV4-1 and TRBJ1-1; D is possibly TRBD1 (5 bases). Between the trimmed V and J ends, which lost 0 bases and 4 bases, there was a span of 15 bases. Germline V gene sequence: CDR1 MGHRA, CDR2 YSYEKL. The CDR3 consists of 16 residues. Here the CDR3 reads CASSQELRGTSTEAFF. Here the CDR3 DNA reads TGCGCCAGCAGCCAAGAGCTGCGGGGGACCAGCACTGAAGCTTTCTTT.

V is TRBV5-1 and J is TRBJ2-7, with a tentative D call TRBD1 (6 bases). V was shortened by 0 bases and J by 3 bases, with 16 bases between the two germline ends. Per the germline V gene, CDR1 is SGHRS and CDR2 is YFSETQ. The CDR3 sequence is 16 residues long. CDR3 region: CASSLGWGRDIYEQYF. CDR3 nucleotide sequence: TGCGCCAGCAGCTTGGGCTGGGGAAGGGACATCTACGAGCAGTACTTC. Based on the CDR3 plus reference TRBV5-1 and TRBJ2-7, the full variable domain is KAGVTQTPRYLIKTRGQQVTLSCSPISGHRSVSWYQQTPGQGLQFLFEYFSETQRNKGNFPGRFSGRQFSNSRSEMNVSTLELGDSALYLCASSLGWGRDIYEQYFGPGTRLTVT.

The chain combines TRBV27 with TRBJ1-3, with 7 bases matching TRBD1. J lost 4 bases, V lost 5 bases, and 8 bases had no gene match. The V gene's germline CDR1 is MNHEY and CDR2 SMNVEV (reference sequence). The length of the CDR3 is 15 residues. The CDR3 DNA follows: TGTGCCAGCAGTCCCAGGACAGGCGCGGGAAACACCATATATTTT. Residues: CASSPRTGAGNTIYF.

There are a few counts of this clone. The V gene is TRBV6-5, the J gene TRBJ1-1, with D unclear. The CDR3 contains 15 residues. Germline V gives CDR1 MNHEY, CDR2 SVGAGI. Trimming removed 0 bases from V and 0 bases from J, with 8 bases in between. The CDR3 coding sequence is TGTGCCAGCAGTTACTCCGTGGGCCTGAACACTGAAGCTTTCTTT. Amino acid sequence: CASSYSVGLNTEAFF.

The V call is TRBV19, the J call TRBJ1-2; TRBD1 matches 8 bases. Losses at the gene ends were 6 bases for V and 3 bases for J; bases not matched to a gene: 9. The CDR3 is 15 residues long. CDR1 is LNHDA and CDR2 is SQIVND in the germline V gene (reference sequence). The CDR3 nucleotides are TGTGCCAGTAGCGACGGGACAGGAAGGCACTATGGCTACACCTTC. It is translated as CASSDGTGRHYGYTF.

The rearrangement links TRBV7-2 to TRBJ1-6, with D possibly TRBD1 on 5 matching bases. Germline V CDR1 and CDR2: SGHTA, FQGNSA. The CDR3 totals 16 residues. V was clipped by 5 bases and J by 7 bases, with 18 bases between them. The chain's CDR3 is CASSDLPGGRNSPLHF. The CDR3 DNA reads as TGTGCCAGCAGCGACTTACCGGGGGGGAGAAATTCACCCCTCCACTTT.

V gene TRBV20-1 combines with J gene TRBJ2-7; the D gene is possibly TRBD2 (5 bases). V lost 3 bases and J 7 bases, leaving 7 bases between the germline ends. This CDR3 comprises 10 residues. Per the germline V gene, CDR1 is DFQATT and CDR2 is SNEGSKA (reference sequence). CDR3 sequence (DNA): TGCAGTGCTAGTCGGGGTGAGCAGTACTTC. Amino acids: CSASRGEQYF.

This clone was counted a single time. CDR3 sequence reads: CASQAPGANVLTF. The CDR3 nucleotides are TGCGCCAGCCAAGCGCCTGGGGCCAACGTCCTGACTTTC. This chain joins TRBV5-1 and TRBJ2-6; no reliable D call. Germline lookup yields CDR1 SGHRS and CDR2 YFSETQ. The CDR3 consists of 13 residues. V shed 7 bases and J shed 2 bases, with 7 bases lying between them.

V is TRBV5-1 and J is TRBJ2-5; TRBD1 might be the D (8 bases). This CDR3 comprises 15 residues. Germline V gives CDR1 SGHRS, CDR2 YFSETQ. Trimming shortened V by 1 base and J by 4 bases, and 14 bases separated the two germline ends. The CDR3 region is CASSLLTGEGETQYF. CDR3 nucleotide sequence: TGCGCCAGCAGCTTGTTGACAGGGGAGGGAGAGACCCAGTACTTC.

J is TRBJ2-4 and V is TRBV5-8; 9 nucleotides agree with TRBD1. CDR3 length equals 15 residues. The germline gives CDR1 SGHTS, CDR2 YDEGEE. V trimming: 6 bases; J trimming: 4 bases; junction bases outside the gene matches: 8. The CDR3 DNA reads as TGTGCCAGCAAGGACAGGGGAGGGCTGAAAAACATTCAGTACTTC. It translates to CASKDRGGLKNIQYF. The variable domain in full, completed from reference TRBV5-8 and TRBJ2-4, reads EAGVTQSPTHLIKTRGQQATLRCSPISGHTSVYWYQQALGLGLQFLLWYDEGEERNRGNFPPRFSGRQFPNYSSELNVNALELEDSALYLCASKDRGGLKNIQYFGAGTRLSVL.

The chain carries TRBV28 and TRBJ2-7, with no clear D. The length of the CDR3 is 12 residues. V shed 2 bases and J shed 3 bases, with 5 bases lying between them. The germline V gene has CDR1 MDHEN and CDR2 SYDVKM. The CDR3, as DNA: TGTGCCAGCAGTTTAGTCCGCTACGAGCAGTACTTC. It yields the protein CASSLVRYEQYF.